The present TCR beta chain was sequenced within a study of blood T cell repertoires in COVID-19. TCRdb keeps only in-frame clones here, not all; method: immunoSEQ multiplex PCR. The table includes under 350,000 clones, roughly 89% detected once. This clone is a singleton in its sample. Germline V gives CDR1 GTSNPN, CDR2 SVGIG (reference sequence). Trimming cost V 5 bases and J 7 bases, with 15 bases left between them. This CDR3 region has 14 residues. Material for sequencing was peripheral blood. The V gene is TRBV30, the J gene TRBJ1-6; D is perhaps TRBD1 (5 bases). This TCR came from a man in his fifties with acute or convalescent COVID-19. The CDR3 region is CAWGEGQGNSPLHF. The CDR3 region has the DNA TGTGCCTGGGGGGAAGGGCAGGGCAATTCACCCCTCCACTTT.